Below are 10 T cell receptor beta chains sequenced from a single sample in a study of technical replicates of blood from a few donors. Libraries were prepared by immunoSEQ multiplex PCR; TCRdb keeps only in-frame clonotypes and omits some of them. The sample holds more than 90,000 clones; roughly 95% are singletons and the top ten take about 0.36%. The sequenced sample consisted of T cells isolated from PBMCs. These receptors all stem from a human donor in good health.

The chain recombines TRBV10-3 with TRBJ1-1, with D possibly TRBD1 on 6 matching bases. The CDR3 is 13 amino acids. Germline loops: CDR1 ENHRY, CDR2 SYGVKD. Trimming shortened V by 7 bases and J by 1 base, and 10 bases separated the two germline ends. CDR3 sequence: CAIKGQPNTEAFF. CDR3 bases: TGTGCCATCAAGGGACAACCGAACACTGAAGCTTTCTTT.

This clone was recorded only once. The J gene is TRBJ2-3, the V gene TRBV5-1, with 15 bases fitting TRBD2. V shed 4 bases and J 4 bases; nucleotides not matched to a gene: 7. Germline V gives CDR1 SGHRS, CDR2 YFSETQ. This CDR3 has 17 amino acids. The CDR3 loop is CASSVGLAGGLADTQYF. CDR3 bases: TGCGCCAGCAGCGTAGGACTAGCGGGAGGGCTGGCAGATACGCAGTATTTT.

This rearrangement joins TRBV5-5 to TRBJ2-7; 8 bases line up with TRBD2. Germline CDR1 and CDR2: SGHKS and YYEKEE (reference sequence). This CDR3 has 12 residues. V was clipped by 1 base and J by 6 bases; unmatched bases: 0. The CDR3 sequence: CASSLRGGEQYF. The CDR3, as DNA: TGTGCCAGCAGCTTGCGGGGGGGCGAGCAGTACTTC.

The gene calls are TRBV7-3 and TRBJ1-1; D not resolved. The CDR3 is 14 amino acids. V gave up 5 bases and J gave up 2 bases, with 12 bases separating them. Germline V gives CDR1 SGHTA, CDR2 FQGTGA. The CDR3 DNA is TGTGCCAGCAGCCGCACCGGGGATAACACTGAAGCTTTCTTT. This translates into CASSRTGDNTEAFF.

J is TRBJ2-3 and V is TRBV6-1; TRBD2 aligns across 11 bases. Germline assignment: CDR1 MNHNS and CDR2 SASEGT. The V segment lost 4 bases and the J segment 2 bases; nucleotides outside the gene matches: 8. The CDR3 runs 17 residues. The CDR3 is CASSAGLAAFLTDTQYF. The DNA for the CDR3 is TGTGCCAGCAGTGCGGGACTAGCGGCCTTCCTCACAGATACGCAGTATTTT.

This chain links TRBV4-2 with TRBJ2-5; 9 nucleotides agree with TRBD2. This CDR3 contains 16 residues. J was trimmed by 3 bases and V by 0 bases; bases with no gene match: 5. CDR1 is LGHNA and CDR2 is YNFKEQ in the germline V gene. CDR3 coding DNA: TGTGCCAGCAGCCAAGAAAAGCGGGAGGTAGAAGAGACCCAGTACTTC. Translated: CASSQEKREVEETQYF.

V usage is TRBV6-1 and J usage is TRBJ2-4; D possibly corresponds to TRBD1 (6 bases). V lost 1 base and J lost 8, with 21 bases in between. Per germline, CDR1 MNHNS and CDR2 SASEGT. The CDR3 contains 17 residues. Written as DNA, the CDR3 is TGTGCCAGCAGTGAAGGTGGTGGTTGGGGACATGGGGACATTCAGTACTTC. Its protein is CASSEGGGWGHGDIQYF.

The chain is built from TRBV19 and TRBJ1-2; D is perhaps TRBD1 (6 bases). Trimming cost V 3 bases and J 4 bases, with 12 bases left between them. CDR3 length: 14 residues. From germline, CDR1 is LNHDA and CDR2 SQIVND (reference sequence). CDR3 DNA: TGTGCCAGTAGTATTCACAGGGCTGGCTATGGCTACACCTTC. Its translation is CASSIHRAGYGYTF.

The V gene is TRBV18, the J gene TRBJ2-3, with 10 positions matching TRBD2. The CDR3 is 17 residues long. CDR1 KGHSH and CDR2 LQKENI come from the germline V gene. The J segment lost 3 bases and the V segment lost 3 bases, leaving 9 bases of the junction unmatched. CDR3 residues: CASSPMGSAGGTDTQYF. The CDR3 bases are TGTGCCAGCTCACCCATGGGATCAGCGGGAGGGACAGATACGCAGTATTTT.

This chain uses TRBV29-1 with TRBJ2-3, with TRBD2 matching over 10 bases. After removal of 7 bases from V and 0 bases from J, the junction contained 7 bases not matched to a gene. This CDR3 region has 15 residues. Germline values: CDR1 SQVTM, CDR2 ANQGSEA. DNA of the CDR3: TGCAGCGGTACCGGGACTAGCGCGAGCACAGATACGCAGTATTTT. This codes for CSGTGTSASTDTQYF.